Here is one TCR beta chain with its context. Its antigen is not known. Time point described: pretreatment peripheral blood. The record originates from a study of PD-L1 blockade in urothelial cancer. Study as a whole: When blood samples were assessed, the median T cell count was some 140,000.

Study outcomes and limitations: Tumor-associated clones in blood expanded more at 3 weeks in durable-benefit patients.

Generated by immunoSEQ multiplex PCR, the TCRdb table keeps only in-frame clones and is missing some. In the table there are 48,000 or so clones, roughly 89% of which are singletons. From germline, CDR1 is SGHTA and CDR2 FQGNSA. V was trimmed by 5 bases and J by 4 bases, leaving 6 bases between them. The CDR3 is 12 amino acids. This chain connects TRBV7-2 to TRBJ1-5; D is uncertain. The receptor was derived from a woman aged 55-70 years with urothelial cancer. This sample comprised PBMCs, obtained around atezolizumab (anti-PD-L1) treatment. The CDR3 reads CASSPFNQPQHF. The CDR3 DNA reads as TGTGCCAGCAGCCCCTTTAATCAGCCCCAGCATTTT.